This T cell receptor (beta chain) was sequenced in a study of blood T cell repertoires in COVID-19. Assay used: immunoSEQ multiplex PCR; TCRdb lists only in-frame clones, some missing. The sample records approximately 320,000 clones, 90% being singletons. Germline V gene lookup returns CDR1 LGHDT and CDR2 YNNKEL (reference sequence). This CDR3 contains 18 residues. V lost 3 bases, J lost 0 bases, and 6 bases stayed unmatched. Sequenced: PBMCs or T cells enriched from blood (not recorded which). The chain carries TRBV3-1 (or the pseudogene TRBV3-2) and TRBJ2-5, with TRBD2 matching 14 bases. The clonotype originates from a man aged 55 to 70 who had recovered from COVID-19. The CDR3 DNA reads TGTGCCAGCAGCCACAGACTAGCGGGAGGGGGGTACCAAGAGACCCAGTACTTC. Translating it yields CASSHRLAGGGYQETQYF.